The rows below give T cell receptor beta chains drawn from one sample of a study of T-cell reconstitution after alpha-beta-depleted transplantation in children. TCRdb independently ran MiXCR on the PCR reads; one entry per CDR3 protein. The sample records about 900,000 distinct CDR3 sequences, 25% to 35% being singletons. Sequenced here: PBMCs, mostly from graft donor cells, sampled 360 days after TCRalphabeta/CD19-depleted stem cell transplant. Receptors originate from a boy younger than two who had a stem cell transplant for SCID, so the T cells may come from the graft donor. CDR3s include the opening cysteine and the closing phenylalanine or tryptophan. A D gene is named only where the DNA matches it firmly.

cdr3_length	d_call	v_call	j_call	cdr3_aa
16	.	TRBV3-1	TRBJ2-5	CASSQLAGANQETQYF
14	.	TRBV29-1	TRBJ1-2	CSVGQRAGYSGYTF
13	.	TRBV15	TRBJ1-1	CATSTRRSSQAFF
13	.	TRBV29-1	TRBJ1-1	CSSRGGVNTEAFF
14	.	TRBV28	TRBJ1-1	CASSLEASFRKAFF
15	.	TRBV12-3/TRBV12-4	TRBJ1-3	CASSFGGTGGNTIYF
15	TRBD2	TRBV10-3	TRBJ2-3	CAISQLAGGADTQYF
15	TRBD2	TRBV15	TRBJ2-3	CATSFPAGAGDTQYF
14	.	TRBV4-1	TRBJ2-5	CASSFQSYQETQYF
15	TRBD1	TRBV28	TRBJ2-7	CASRGPGQGPYEQYF
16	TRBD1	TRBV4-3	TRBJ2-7	CASSHHIGTGNYEQYF
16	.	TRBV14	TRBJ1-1	CASSQEGWGANTEAFF
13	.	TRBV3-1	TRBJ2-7	CASSASSNYEQYF
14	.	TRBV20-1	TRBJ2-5	CSARWLSFGETQYF
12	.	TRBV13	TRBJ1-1	CASSNPPDEAFF
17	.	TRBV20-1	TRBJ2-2	CSARGRSTRDFLGELFF
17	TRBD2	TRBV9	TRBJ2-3	CASSAYSGGANADTQYF
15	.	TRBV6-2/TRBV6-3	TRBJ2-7	CASTLRDKPSYEQYF
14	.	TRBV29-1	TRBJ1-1	CSVDDRLLNTEAFF
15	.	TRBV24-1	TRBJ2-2	CATSDLPPGTGELFF
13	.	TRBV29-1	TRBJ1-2	CSVPVVGNYGYTF
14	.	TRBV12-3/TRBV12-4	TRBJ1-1	CASSLRGAPSEAFF
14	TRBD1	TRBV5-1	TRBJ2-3	CASSLARQGYTQYF
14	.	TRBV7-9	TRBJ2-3	CASKILGGTDTQYF
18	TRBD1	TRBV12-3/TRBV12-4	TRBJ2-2	CASSLGRGQGSGTGELFF
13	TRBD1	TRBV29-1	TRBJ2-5	CSARTGGLETQYF
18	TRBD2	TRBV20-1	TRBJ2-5	CSAPATPRTSVDQETQYF
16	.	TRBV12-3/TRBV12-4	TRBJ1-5	CASSFMGTWSNQPQHF
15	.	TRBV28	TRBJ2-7	CASSLGMGGAYEQYF
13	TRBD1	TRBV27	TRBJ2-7	CASSLWGTGEQYF
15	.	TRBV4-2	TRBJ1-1	CASSQVQVGNTEAFF
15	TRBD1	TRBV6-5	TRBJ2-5	CASSYRDRAGETQYF
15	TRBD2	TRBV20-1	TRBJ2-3	CSAHSGLISTDTQYF
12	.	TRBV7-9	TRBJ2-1	CASSLGDIEQFF
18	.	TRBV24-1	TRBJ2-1	CATSDAPGRQSSYNEQFF
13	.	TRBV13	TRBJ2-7	CASSFLGFPGPFF
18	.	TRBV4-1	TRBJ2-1	CASSPRPSGQSSYNEQFF
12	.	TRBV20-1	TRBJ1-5	CSASDLNQPQHF
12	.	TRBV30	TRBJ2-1	CAWSFTGIEQFF
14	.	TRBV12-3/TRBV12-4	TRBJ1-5	CASSLWDSNQPQHF
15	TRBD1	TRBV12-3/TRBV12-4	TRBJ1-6	CASSTQGAKNSPLHF
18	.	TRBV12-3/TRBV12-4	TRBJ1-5	CASLRTVGGSRSNQPQHF
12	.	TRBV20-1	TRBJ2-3	CSAELESDTQYF
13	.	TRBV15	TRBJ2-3	CATSTRPSDTQYF
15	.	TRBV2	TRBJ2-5	CASSERPGAGETQYF
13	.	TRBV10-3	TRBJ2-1	CAISSNLDREQFF
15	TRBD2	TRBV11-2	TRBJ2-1	CASSWGRGVYNEQFF
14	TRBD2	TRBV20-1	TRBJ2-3	CSARKRGPTDTQYF
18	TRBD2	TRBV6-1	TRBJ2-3	CASAYYSGLGPSTDTQYF
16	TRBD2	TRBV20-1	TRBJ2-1	CSASRRRGGSYNEQFF
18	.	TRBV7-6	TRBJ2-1	CASSLVGTSYGSYNEQFF
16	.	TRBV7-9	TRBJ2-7	CASSLVEEGLFYEQYF
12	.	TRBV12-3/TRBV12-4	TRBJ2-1	CASNRERGEQFF
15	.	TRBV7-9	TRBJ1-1	CASSLAGAVKREAFF
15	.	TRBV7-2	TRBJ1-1	CASSEWDGPNTEAFF
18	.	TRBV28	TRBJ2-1	CASSLPHPRGKSYNEQFF
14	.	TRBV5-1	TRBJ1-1	CASGRTEANTEAFF